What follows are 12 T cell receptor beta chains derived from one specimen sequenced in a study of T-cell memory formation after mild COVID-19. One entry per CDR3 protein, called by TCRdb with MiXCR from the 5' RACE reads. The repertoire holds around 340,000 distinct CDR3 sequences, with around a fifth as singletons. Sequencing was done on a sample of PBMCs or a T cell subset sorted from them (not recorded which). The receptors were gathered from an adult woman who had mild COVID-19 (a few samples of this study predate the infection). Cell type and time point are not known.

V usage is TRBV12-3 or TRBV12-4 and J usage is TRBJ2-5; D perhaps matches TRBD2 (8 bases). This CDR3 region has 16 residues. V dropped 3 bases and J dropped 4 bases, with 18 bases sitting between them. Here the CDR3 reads CASSFYGRAGGETQYF. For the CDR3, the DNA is TGTGCCAGCAGTTTTTACGGGAGGGCAGGGGGAGAGACCCAGTACTTC.

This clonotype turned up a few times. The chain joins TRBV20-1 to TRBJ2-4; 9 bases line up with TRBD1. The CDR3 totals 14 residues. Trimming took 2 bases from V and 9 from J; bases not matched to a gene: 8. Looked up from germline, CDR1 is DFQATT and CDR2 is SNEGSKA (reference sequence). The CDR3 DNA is TGCAGTGCTAGACCAACAGGGGGCGGTGGCATTCAGTACTTC. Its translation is CSARPTGGGGIQYF.

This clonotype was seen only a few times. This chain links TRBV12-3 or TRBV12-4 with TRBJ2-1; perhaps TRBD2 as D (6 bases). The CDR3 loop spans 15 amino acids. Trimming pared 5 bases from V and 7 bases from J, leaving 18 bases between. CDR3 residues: CASSTGLMFVNEQFF. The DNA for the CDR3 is TGTGCCAGCAGTACAGGACTAATGTTTGTGAATGAGCAGTTCTTC.

The CDR3 is CASSPTAAGYGYTF. The CDR3 nucleotides read TGTGCCAGCTCACCGACGGCCGCCGGCTATGGCTACACCTTC. The rearrangement links TRBV18 to TRBJ1-2; D unclear. This CDR3 spans 14 amino acids. Per germline, CDR1 KGHSH and CDR2 LQKENI. V lost 3 bases, J lost 4 bases, and 12 bases lay in between.

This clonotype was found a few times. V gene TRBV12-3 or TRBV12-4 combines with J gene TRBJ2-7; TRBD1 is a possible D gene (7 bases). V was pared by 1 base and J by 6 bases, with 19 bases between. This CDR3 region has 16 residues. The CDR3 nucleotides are TGTGCCAGCAGTTTAGGGGGACTTCACAGGGGAGGCGAGCAGTACTTC. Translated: CASSLGGLHRGGEQYF.

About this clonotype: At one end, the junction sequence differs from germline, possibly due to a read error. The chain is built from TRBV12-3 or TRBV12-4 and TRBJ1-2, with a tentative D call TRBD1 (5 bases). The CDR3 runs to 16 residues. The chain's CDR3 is CASSLAPGTGPYGYTF. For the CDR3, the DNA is TGTGCCAGCAGCTTAGCTCCCGGGACCGGGCCCTATGGCTACACCTTC.

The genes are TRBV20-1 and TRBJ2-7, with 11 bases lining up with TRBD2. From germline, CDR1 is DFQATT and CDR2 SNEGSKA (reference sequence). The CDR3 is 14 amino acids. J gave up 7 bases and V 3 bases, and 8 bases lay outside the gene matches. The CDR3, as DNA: TGCAGTGCTAGGGGCCGACTAGCGGGAAGTGAGCAGTACTTC. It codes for CSARGRLAGSEQYF.

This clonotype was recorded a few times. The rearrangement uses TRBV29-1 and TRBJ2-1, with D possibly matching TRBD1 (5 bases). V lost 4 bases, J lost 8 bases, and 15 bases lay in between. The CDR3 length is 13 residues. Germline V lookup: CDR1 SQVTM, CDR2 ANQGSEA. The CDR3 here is CSVGVGVYDEQFF. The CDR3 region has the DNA TGCAGCGTTGGGGTAGGGGTATATGATGAGCAGTTCTTC.

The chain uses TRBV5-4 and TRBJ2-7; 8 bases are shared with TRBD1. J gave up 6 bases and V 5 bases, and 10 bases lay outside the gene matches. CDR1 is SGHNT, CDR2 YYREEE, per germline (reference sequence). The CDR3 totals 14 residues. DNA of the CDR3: TGTGCCAGCAGGACCGGGACAGGACCCCTCGAGCAGTACTTC. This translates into CASRTGTGPLEQYF.

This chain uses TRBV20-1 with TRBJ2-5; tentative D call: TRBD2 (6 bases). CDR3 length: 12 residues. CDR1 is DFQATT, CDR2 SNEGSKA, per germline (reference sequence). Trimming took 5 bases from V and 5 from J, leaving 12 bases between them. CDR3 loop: CSAAGSVETQYF. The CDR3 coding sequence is TGCAGTGCTGCGGGGTCGGTGGAGACCCAGTACTTC.

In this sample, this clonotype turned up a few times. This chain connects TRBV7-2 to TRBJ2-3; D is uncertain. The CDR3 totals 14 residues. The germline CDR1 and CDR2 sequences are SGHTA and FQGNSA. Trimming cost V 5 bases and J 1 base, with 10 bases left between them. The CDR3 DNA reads TGTGCCAGCAGCCGTCAGAGCGGCACAGATACGCAGTATTTT. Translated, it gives CASSRQSGTDTQYF.

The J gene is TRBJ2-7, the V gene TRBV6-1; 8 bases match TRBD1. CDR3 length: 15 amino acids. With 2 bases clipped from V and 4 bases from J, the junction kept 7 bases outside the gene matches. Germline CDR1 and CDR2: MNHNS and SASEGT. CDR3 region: CASSEYGTGGYEQYF. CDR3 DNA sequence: TGTGCCAGCAGTGAATATGGGACAGGAGGGTACGAGCAGTACTTC.